These T cell receptor beta chains were read from a single sample in a study of human T cells and chemical hapten exposure. One entry per CDR3 protein, called by TCRdb with MiXCR from the RACE reads. This sample has around 350,000 distinct CDR3 sequences, with 5% to 6.5% found just once. The specimen comprised whole blood, sampled in connection with sensitization to the hapten diphenylcyclopropenone (DPC). The receptors stem from a woman under 30 with alopecia areata. Some clones in this sample may be carry-over from other donors' samples. Each CDR3 is given with its conserved first and last residue. D genes are given only for firm matches. Size values are once, few and many counts, or a class for expanded clones, and some rows have none.

J | V | D | size | CDR3 | DNA
TRBJ1-1 | TRBV20-1 | . | many | CSASSNTGTEAFF | TGCAGTGCTAGTTCCAACACGGGGACTGAAGCTTTCTTT
TRBJ2-3 | TRBV20-1 | TRBD2 | few | CSARGETSGGWTDTQYF | TGCAGTGCTAGAGGGGAAACTAGCGGGGGTTGGACAGATACGCAGTATTTT
TRBJ2-4 | TRBV12-3/TRBV12-4 | . | many | CASTHQPWGSKNIQYF | TGTGCCAGCACCCATCAGCCGTGGGGTTCCAAAAACATTCAGTACTTC
TRBJ2-1 | TRBV6-5 | . | . | CASSPLFSSYNEQFF | TGTGCCAGCAGTCCCCTATTCAGCTCCTACAATGAGCAGTTCTTC
TRBJ2-2 | TRBV6-6 | . | many | CASSYPTVAGELFF | TGTGCCAGCAGTTACCCAACCGTCGCCGGGGAGCTGTTTTTT
TRBJ2-5 | TRBV5-4 | TRBD2 | few | CASSIAGVETQYF | TGTGCCAGCAGCATAGCGGGGGTGGAGACCCAGTACTTC
TRBJ2-3 | TRBV10-3 | . | . | CAIRGGPRDTQYF | TGTGCCATCAGGGGGGGGCCCCGCGATACGCAGTATTTT
TRBJ2-1 | TRBV4-3 | . | many | CASSQDRGPWDEQFF | TGCGCCAGCAGCCAAGATAGAGGGCCCTGGGATGAGCAGTTCTTC
TRBJ1-1 | TRBV2 | . | . | CASRDPVPGDSTEAFF | TGTGCCAGCAGGGATCCTGTGCCGGGAGATTCCACTGAAGCTTTCTTT
TRBJ1-2 | TRBV7-2 | TRBD1 | few | CASSLSRSGQHYGYTF | TGTGCCAGCAGCTTATCGAGGTCGGGACAGCACTATGGCTACACCTTC
TRBJ1-5 | TRBV12-3/TRBV12-4 | . | many | CASSLRYHPDSRMNQPQHF | TGTGCCAGCAGTTTAAGGTACCACCCCGACTCGAGAATGAATCAGCCCCAGCATTTT
TRBJ1-5 | TRBV2 | . | many | CASSVGISGFGNQPQHF | TGTGCCAGCAGTGTCGGGATATCGGGTTTCGGCAATCAGCCCCAGCATTTT
TRBJ1-4 | TRBV25-1 | . | . | CASSEYRTGGNEKLFF | TGTGCCAGCAGTGAATACCGAACGGGAGGGAATGAAAAACTGTTTTTT
TRBJ2-2 | TRBV28 | . | many | CASRSGELFF | TGTGCCAGCAGGTCGGGGGAGCTGTTTTTT
TRBJ2-3 | TRBV2 | . | many | CASSEKALGDTQYF | TGTGCCAGCAGTGAAAAGGCCCTGGGGGATACGCAGTATTTT
TRBJ2-3 | TRBV10-3 | TRBD1 | . | CAISNRGVAGDTQYF | TGTGCCATCAGTAACAGGGGGGTAGCAGGAGATACGCAGTATTTT